This T cell receptor beta chain came from a study of OX40 agonist ivuxolimab in advanced cancers. Libraries were prepared by immunoSEQ multiplex PCR; TCRdb keeps only in-frame clonotypes and omits some of them. Of some 100,000 clones listed, 90% are singletons. This CDR3 is 14 amino acids long. CDR1 ENHRY and CDR2 SYGVKD come from the germline V gene. Trimming took 5 bases from V and 8 from J; bases not matched to a gene: 2. Notes on this clone: Other DNA variants within this sample encode the same CDR3.

This TCR derives from an adult with an advanced solid tumor such as melanoma, head and neck, liver or kidney cancer. Here the sequenced sample was CD4+ or CD8+ T cells sorted from blood, taken in a trial of the OX40 agonist ivuxolimab. The chain recombines TRBV10-3 with TRBJ2-1, with 14 bases aligning to TRBD2. CDR3 nucleotide sequence: TGTGCCATCAGTCCGGGACTAGCGGGAGATGAGCAGTTCTTC. Protein sequence: CAISPGLAGDEQFF.